A single sample is the source of the 20 T cell receptor beta chains below, sequenced in a study of human T cells and chemical hapten exposure. Using its own MiXCR run on the RACE reads, TCRdb lists one record per CDR3 protein. The sample holds more than 70,000 distinct CDR3 sequences, 12% seen once. Time point given: patch test 1, 2 weeks after DPC sensitization. Treatment: therapeutic diphenylcyclopropenone sensitization with weekly scalp DPC. The starting material was whole blood, obtained in connection with sensitization to the hapten diphenylcyclopropenone (DPC). These receptors were collected from a woman between 55 and 75 years old with alopecia areata. Some clones in this sample may be carry-over from other donors' samples.

This clonotype was recorded many times. J is TRBJ1-1 and V is TRBV11-2; D is possibly TRBD1 (5 bases). Germline CDR1 is SGHAT and CDR2 is FQNNGV. The ends were cut back, 5 bases at V and 8 bases at J, with 21 bases in the middle. The CDR3 loop spans 15 amino acids. The CDR3 reads CASSPDNGRATEAFF. For the CDR3, the DNA is TGTGCCAGCAGCCCCGATAATGGCAGGGCCACAGAAGCTTTCTTT.

This clonotype was recorded many times. This chain uses TRBV5-4 with TRBJ2-3; D ambiguous. The CDR3 is 14 amino acids. V lost 0 bases and J lost 2, with 7 bases in between. Germline loops: CDR1 SGHNT, CDR2 YYREEE (reference sequence). CDR3 amino acids: CASSLGGYTDTQYF. The CDR3 bases are TGTGCCAGCAGCTTGGGGGGTTACACAGATACGCAGTATTTT.

This clonotype was detected ten times or more. This sequence joins TRBV9 and TRBJ2-3; perhaps TRBD2 as D (6 bases). The CDR3 extends over 16 amino acids. V was clipped by 4 bases and J by 0 bases, with 15 bases between them. The germline CDR1 and CDR2 sequences are SGDLS and YYNGEE. The chain's CDR3 is CASSSHGGTSTDTQYF. CDR3 sequence (DNA): TGTGCCAGCAGCTCTCACGGGGGAACAAGCACAGATACGCAGTATTTT.

This rearrangement joins TRBV2 to TRBJ2-1; tentative D call: TRBD2 (6 bases). Trimming removed 1 base from V and 3 bases from J, with 7 bases in between. Germline assignment: CDR1 SNHLY and CDR2 FYNNEI. CDR3 size: 14 residues. The CDR3 reads CASSEGRGYNEQFF. Written as DNA, the CDR3 is TGTGCCAGCAGTGAAGGGAGGGGCTACAATGAGCAGTTCTTC.

The V and J genes are TRBV20-1 and TRBJ2-5; 9 bases match TRBD2. The CDR3 has 15 amino acids. CDR1 and CDR2 (germline): DFQATT, SNEGSKA (reference sequence). V gave up 2 bases and J gave up 5 bases; unmatched junction bases: 9. The CDR3 nucleotides are TGCAGTGCTAGAAAGGCGGGGGGGCCTGAGGAGACCCAGTACTTC. Protein sequence: CSARKAGGPEETQYF.

There are many counts of this clonotype. CDR3 loop: CASSVVPGQGRNEQFF. Written as DNA, the CDR3 is TGTGCCAGCAGCGTAGTTCCCGGACAGGGGAGGAATGAGCAGTTCTTC. The J gene is TRBJ2-1, the V gene TRBV9, with 9 bases fitting TRBD1. Germline assignment: CDR1 SGDLS and CDR2 YYNGEE. The CDR3 consists of 16 residues. V dropped 0 bases and J dropped 7; count of bases not matched to a gene: 8.

There are many counts of this clonotype. The CDR3 loop reads CASSLWAVGGDSGNTIYF. In nucleotides, the CDR3 is TGTGCCAGCAGCTTATGGGCGGTCGGGGGTGACTCTGGAAACACCATATATTTT. This chain connects TRBV7-6 to TRBJ1-3, with D tentatively TRBD1 (5 bases). V shed 2 bases and J shed 0 bases, with 17 bases lying between them. The germline gives CDR1 SGHVS, CDR2 FNYEAQ. The CDR3 loop spans 18 amino acids.

This clonotype was detected a few times. V is TRBV5-1 and J is TRBJ2-3; D tentatively reads TRBD1 or TRBD2 (6 bases each). V lost 4 bases and J lost 6, with 15 bases in between. Per the germline V gene, CDR1 is SGHRS and CDR2 is YFSETQ. The CDR3 is 14 amino acids. CDR3 DNA: TGCGCCAGCAGCCTGGACAGTGGGAGGGATACGCAGTATTTT. Translating it yields CASSLDSGRDTQYF. The variable domain in full, completed from reference TRBV5-1 and TRBJ2-3, reads KAGVTQTPRYLIKTRGQQVTLSCSPISGHRSVSWYQQTPGQGLQFLFEYFSETQRNKGNFPGRFSGRQFSNSRSEMNVSTLELGDSALYLCASSLDSGRDTQYFGPGTRLTVL.

This clonotype has just a few counts. This chain joins TRBV20-1 and TRBJ1-1, with no clear D. The CDR3 runs 11 residues. V was trimmed by 6 bases and J by 9 bases, leaving 14 bases between them. CDR1 and CDR2 (germline): DFQATT, SNEGSKA (reference sequence). CDR3 amino acids: CSAGEGGQAFF. The CDR3 DNA sequence: TGCAGTGCCGGAGAGGGAGGTCAAGCTTTCTTT.

This clonotype was counted at least ten times. J is TRBJ2-1 and V is TRBV29-1; TRBD1 agrees at 11 bases. The germline V gene encodes CDR1 SQVTM and CDR2 ANQGSEA. Unmatched junction bases numbered 13, after V lost 7 bases and J lost 5 bases. CDR3 size: 16 residues. The CDR3 is CSAETRTGGVHNEQFF. The CDR3 DNA sequence: TGCAGCGCCGAGACCCGGACAGGGGGCGTACACAATGAGCAGTTCTTC.

This chain joins TRBV9 and TRBJ1-1, with 7 positions matching TRBD1. The CDR3 runs to 16 residues. After removal of 4 bases from V and 1 base from J, the junction contained 10 bases not matched to a gene. Looked up from germline, CDR1 is SGDLS and CDR2 is YYNGEE. CDR3 DNA: TGTGCCAGCAGCCGACCCCCCGAGGGGGCGAACACTGAAGCTTTCTTT. Its protein product is CASSRPPEGANTEAFF.

This chain links TRBV5-1 with TRBJ1-1; D unresolved. In germline, CDR1 is SGHRS, CDR2 YFSETQ. CDR3 length: 15 residues. V gave up 0 bases and J gave up 0 bases, with 9 bases separating them. The CDR3 loop is CASSLGGVVNTEAFF. Here the CDR3 DNA reads TGCGCCAGCAGCTTGGGCGGGGTTGTGAACACTGAAGCTTTCTTT. Looking up the rest from reference TRBV5-1 and TRBJ1-1 gives the full variable domain: KAGVTQTPRYLIKTRGQQVTLSCSPISGHRSVSWYQQTPGQGLQFLFEYFSETQRNKGNFPGRFSGRQFSNSRSEMNVSTLELGDSALYLCASSLGGVVNTEAFFGQGTRLTVV.

The V and J genes are TRBV5-4 and TRBJ2-5; D is ambiguous. Trimming removed 3 bases at V and 5 bases at J, with 11 bases between. The germline V gene encodes CDR1 SGHNT and CDR2 YYREEE (reference sequence). The CDR3 spans 13 residues. The DNA for the CDR3 is TGTGCCAGCAGCTACCCCTATCCGGAGACCCAGTACTTC. Protein product: CASSYPYPETQYF.

This clonotype has only a few counts. The chain joins TRBV3-1 to TRBJ2-7; TRBD1 agrees at 8 bases. Germline CDR1 LGHDT, CDR2 YNNKEL (reference sequence). The J segment lost 3 bases and the V segment lost 2 bases, leaving 9 bases of the junction unmatched. The CDR3 is 16 amino acids. The CDR3 DNA reads TGTGCCAGCAGCCAACTGTTGGCAGGGGGCATCTACGAGCAGTACTTC. This translates into CASSQLLAGGIYEQYF.

There are many counts of this clonotype. V is TRBV5-1 and J is TRBJ2-5, with 11 bases that match TRBD2. CDR1 and CDR2 (germline): SGHRS, YFSETQ. V shed 0 bases and J 2 bases; nucleotides not matched to a gene: 3. The CDR3 extends over 16 amino acids. The CDR3 is CASSLGTSGPQETQYF. As DNA, the CDR3 is TGCGCCAGCAGCTTGGGGACTAGCGGGCCTCAAGAGACCCAGTACTTC.

This clonotype was seen more than once but under ten times. The chain uses TRBV7-3 and TRBJ2-1, with D perhaps being TRBD1 or TRBD2 (5 bases each). The CDR3 covers 14 residues. Looked up from germline, CDR1 is SGHTA and CDR2 is FQGTGA. The V gene lost 4 bases and the J gene lost 9 bases, with 16 bases spanning the gap. CDR3 sequence: CASSSRAAGGEQFF. The CDR3 DNA is TGTGCCAGCAGCTCCCGGGCGGCTGGGGGTGAGCAGTTCTTC.

This clonotype was observed many times. The rearrangement links TRBV29-1 to TRBJ2-6; perhaps TRBD2 as D (5 bases). The V gene lost 3 bases and the J gene lost 0 bases, with 9 bases spanning the gap. The CDR3 length is 15 residues. The germline gives CDR1 SQVTM, CDR2 ANQGSEA. CDR3 loop: CSVEPGISGANVLTF. For the CDR3, the DNA is TGCAGCGTTGAGCCCGGGATCTCTGGGGCCAACGTCCTGACTTTC.

Worth noting for this clonotype: This could be a read error, since a much larger clone is one nucleotide away. The V and J genes are TRBV20-1 and TRBJ2-3; TRBD2 might be the D (7 bases). V dropped 6 bases and J dropped 2 bases, with 15 bases sitting between them. The germline gives CDR1 DFQATT, CDR2 SNEGSKA (reference sequence). The length of the CDR3 is 14 residues. CDR3 in amino acids: CSAEGGSDTDTQYF. CDR3 nucleotides: TGCAGTGCCGAGGGGGGGTCCGACACAGATACGCAGTATTTT.

Worth noting for this clonotype: This could be a read error, since a much larger clone is one nucleotide away. The chain couples TRBV25-1 to TRBJ1-2; D gene ambiguous. The germline V gene encodes CDR1 MGHDK and CDR2 SYGVNS. The CDR3 has 14 amino acids. The CDR3 spells CASSEYSGNYCYTF. CDR3 bases: TGTGCCAGCAGTGAATACTCCGGAAACTATTGCTACACCTTC.

In this sample, this clonotype turned up many times. The V call is TRBV30, the J call TRBJ2-1, with 11 bases fitting TRBD2. V trimming: 5 bases; J trimming: 4 bases; junction bases outside the gene matches: 4. This CDR3 has 14 residues. Germline V gives CDR1 GTSNPN, CDR2 SVGIG (reference sequence). The CDR3 here is CAWAGTSGYNEQFF. Written as DNA, the CDR3 is TGTGCCTGGGCCGGGACTAGCGGTTACAATGAGCAGTTCTTC.